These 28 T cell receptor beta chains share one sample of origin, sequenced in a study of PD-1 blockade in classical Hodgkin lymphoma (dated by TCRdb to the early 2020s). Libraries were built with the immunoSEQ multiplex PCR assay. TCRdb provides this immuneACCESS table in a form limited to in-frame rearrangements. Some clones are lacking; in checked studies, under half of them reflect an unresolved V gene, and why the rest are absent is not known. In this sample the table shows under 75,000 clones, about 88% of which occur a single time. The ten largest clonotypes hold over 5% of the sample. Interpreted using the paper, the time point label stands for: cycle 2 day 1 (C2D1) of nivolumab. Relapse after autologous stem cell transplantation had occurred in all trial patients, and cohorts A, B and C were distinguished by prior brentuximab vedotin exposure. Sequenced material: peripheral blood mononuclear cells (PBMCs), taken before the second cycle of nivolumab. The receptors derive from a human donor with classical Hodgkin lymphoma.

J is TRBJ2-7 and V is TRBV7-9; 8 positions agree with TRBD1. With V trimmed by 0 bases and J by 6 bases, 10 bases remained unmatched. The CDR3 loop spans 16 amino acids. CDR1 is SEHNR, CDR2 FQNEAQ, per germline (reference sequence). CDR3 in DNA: TGTGCCAGCAGCTTAGCGCAAGGACAGGGTCCCCTCGAGCAGTACTTC. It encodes CASSLAQGQGPLEQYF.

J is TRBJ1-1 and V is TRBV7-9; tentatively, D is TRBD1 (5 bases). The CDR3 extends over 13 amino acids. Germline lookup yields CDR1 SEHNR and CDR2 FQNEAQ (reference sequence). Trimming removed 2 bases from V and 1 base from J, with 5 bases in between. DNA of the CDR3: TGTGCCAGCAGCTTACAGGGGAACACTGAAGCTTTCTTT. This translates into CASSLQGNTEAFF.

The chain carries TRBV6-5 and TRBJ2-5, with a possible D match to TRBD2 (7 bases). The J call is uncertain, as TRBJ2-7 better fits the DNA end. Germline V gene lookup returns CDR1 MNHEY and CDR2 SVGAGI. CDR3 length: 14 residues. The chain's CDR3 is CASSGAGAPYEQYF. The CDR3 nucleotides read TGTGCCAGCAGTGGGGCGGGGGCTCCCTACGAGCAGTACTTC.

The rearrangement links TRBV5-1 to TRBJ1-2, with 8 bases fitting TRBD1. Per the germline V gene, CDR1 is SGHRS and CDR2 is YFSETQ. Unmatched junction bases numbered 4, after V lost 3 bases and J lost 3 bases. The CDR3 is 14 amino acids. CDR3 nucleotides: TGCGCCAGCAGCTGGGGACAGGTGGACTATGGCTACACCTTC. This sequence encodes CASSWGQVDYGYTF.

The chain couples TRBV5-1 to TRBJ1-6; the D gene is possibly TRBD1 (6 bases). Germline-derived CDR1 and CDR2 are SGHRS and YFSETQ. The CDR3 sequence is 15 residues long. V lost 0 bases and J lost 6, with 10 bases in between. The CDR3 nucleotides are TGCGCCAGCAGCTTGGAAGGGACAAGTAATTCACCCCTCCACTTT. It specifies CASSLEGTSNSPLHF.

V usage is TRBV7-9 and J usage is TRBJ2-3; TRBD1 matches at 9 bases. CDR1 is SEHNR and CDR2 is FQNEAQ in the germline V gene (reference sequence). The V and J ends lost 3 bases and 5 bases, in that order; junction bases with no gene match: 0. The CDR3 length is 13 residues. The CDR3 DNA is TGTGCCAGCAGCTTGGACAGGGGAGATACGCAGTATTTT. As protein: CASSLDRGDTQYF.

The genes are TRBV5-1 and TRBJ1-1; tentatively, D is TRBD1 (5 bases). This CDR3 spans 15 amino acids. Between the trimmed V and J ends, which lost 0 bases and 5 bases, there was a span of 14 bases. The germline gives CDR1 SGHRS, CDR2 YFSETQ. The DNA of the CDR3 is TGCGCCAGCAGCTTGGGCGGGGGATGGGAAACTGAAGCTTTCTTT. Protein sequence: CASSLGGGWETEAFF.

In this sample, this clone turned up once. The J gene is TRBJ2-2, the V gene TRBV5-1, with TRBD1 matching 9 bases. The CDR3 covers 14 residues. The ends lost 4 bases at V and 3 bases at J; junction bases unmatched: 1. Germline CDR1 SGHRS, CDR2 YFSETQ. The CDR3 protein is CASSRDRDTGELFF. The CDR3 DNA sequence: TGCGCCAGCAGCCGGGACAGGGACACCGGGGAGCTGTTTTTT.

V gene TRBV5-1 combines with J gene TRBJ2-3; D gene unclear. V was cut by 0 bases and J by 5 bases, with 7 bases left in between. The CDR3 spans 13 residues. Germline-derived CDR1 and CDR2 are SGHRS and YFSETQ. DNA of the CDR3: TGCGCCAGCAGCTTGGGGGCGGAAGATACGCAGTATTTT. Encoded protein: CASSLGAEDTQYF.

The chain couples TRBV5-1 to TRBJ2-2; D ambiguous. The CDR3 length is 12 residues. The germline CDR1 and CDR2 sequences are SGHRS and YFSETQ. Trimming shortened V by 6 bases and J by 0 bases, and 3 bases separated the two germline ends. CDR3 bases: TGCGCCAGCACCTCGAACACCGGGGAGCTGTTTTTT. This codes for CASTSNTGELFF.

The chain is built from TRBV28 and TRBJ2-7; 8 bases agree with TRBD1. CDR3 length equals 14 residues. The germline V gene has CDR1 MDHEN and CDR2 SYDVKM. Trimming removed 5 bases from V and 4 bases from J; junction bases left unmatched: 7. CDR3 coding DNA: TGTGCCAGCAGTAACCCAGGGGGCAGATACGAGCAGTACTTC. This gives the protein CASSNPGGRYEQYF.

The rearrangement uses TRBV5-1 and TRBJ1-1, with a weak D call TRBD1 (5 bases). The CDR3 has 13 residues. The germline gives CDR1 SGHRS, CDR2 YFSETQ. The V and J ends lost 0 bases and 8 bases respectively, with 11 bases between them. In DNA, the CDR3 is TGCGCCAGCAGCTTGGAATTCGGGGGGGAAGCTTTCTTT. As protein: CASSLEFGGEAFF.

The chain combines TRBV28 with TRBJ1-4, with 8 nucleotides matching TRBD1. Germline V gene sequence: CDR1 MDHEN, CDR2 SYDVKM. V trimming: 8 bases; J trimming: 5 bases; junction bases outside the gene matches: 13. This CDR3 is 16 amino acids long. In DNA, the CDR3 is TGTGCCAGCGGCTCCCAGGGGGCAGGGATCAATGAAAAACTGTTTTTT. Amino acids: CASGSQGAGINEKLFF.

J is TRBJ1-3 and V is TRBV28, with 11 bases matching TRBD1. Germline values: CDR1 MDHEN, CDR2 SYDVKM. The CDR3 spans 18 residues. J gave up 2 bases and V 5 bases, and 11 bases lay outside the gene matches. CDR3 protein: CASSIPGQGVVTGNTIYF. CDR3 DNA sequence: TGTGCCAGCAGTATACCGGGACAGGGGGTTGTAACTGGAAACACCATATATTTT.

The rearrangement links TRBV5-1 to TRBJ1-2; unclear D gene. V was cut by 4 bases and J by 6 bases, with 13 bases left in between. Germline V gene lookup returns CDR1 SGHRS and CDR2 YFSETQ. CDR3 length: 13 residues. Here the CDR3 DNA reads TGCGCCAGCAGCGTGGTCGGGAAGGATGGCTACACCTTC. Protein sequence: CASSVVGKDGYTF. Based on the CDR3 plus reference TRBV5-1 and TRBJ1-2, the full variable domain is KAGVTQTPRYLIKTRGQQVTLSCSPISGHRSVSWYQQTPGQGLQFLFEYFSETQRNKGNFPGRFSGRQFSNSRSEMNVSTLELGDSALYLCASSVVGKDGYTFGSGTRLTVV.

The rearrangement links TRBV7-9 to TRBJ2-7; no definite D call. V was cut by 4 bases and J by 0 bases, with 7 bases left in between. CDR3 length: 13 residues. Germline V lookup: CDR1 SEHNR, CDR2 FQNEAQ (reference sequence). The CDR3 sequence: CASSSYDSYEQYF. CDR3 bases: TGTGCCAGCAGCTCCTACGACTCCTACGAGCAGTACTTC. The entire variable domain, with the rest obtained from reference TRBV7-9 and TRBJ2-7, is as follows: DTGVSQNPRHKITKRGQNVTFRCDPISEHNRLYWYRQTLGQGPEFLTYFQNEAQLEKSRLLSDRFSAERPKGSFSTLEIQRTEQGDSAMYLCASSSYDSYEQYFGPGTRLTVT.

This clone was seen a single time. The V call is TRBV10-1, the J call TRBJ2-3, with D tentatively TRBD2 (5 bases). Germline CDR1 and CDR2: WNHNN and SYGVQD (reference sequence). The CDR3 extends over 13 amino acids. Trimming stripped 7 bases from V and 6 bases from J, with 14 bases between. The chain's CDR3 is CASKRAGEDTQYF. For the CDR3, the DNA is TGCGCCAGCAAGAGGGCTGGGGAGGATACGCAGTATTTT.

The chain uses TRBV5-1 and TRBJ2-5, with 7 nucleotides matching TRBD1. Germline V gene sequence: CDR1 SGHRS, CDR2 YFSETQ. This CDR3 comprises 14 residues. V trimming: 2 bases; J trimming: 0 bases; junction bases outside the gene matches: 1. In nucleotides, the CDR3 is TGCGCCAGCAGCTTTACAGGGGACCAAGAGACCCAGTACTTC. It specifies CASSFTGDQETQYF.

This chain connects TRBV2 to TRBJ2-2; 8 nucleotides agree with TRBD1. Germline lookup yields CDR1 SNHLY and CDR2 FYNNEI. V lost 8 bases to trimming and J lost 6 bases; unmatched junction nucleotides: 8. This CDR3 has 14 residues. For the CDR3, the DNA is TGTGCCAGCCTAACAGGGGGGATTGCCGGGGAGCTGTTTTTT. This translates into CASLTGGIAGELFF.

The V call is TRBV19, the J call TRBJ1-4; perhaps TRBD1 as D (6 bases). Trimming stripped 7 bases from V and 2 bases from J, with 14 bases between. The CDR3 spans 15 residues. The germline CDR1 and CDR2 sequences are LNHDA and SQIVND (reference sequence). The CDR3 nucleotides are TGTGCCAGTAATCTCCGGGGGGCTACTAATGAAAAACTGTTTTTT. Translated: CASNLRGATNEKLFF.

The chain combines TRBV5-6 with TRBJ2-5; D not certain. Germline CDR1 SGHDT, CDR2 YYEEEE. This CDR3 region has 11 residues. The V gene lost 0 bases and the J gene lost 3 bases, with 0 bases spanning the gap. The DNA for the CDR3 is TGTGCCAGCAGCTTGGAAGAGACCCAGTACTTC. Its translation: CASSLEETQYF.

CDR3 region: CASSLVGGRNSPLHF. The CDR3 nucleotides read TGCGCCAGCAGCTTGGTCGGGGGAAGGAATTCACCCCTCCACTTT. The chain couples TRBV5-1 to TRBJ1-6; TRBD1 might be the D (5 bases). This CDR3 is built from 15 residues. The V end lost 0 bases, the J end lost 7 bases, and 11 bases lay between the germline ends. CDR1 and CDR2 from the germline V gene are SGHRS and YFSETQ.

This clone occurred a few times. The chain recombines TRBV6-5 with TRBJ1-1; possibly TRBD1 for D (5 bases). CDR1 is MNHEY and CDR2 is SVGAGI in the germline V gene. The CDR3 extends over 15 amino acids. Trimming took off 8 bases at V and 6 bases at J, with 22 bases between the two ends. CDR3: CASSTVQGRNAEAFF. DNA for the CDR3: TGTGCCAGCTCCACGGTCCAGGGTAGGAATGCTGAAGCTTTCTTT.

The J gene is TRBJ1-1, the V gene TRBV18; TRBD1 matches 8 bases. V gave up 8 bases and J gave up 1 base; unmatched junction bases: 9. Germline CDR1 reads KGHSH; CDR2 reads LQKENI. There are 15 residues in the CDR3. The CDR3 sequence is CASRNSGTGNTEAFF. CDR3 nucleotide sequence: TGTGCCAGCCGGAACTCCGGGACAGGGAACACTGAAGCTTTCTTT.

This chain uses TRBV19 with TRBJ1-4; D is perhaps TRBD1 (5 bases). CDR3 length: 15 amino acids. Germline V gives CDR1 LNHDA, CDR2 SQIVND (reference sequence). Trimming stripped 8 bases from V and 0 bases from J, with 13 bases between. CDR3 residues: CASASQGATNEKLFF. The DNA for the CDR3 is TGTGCCAGTGCATCTCAGGGAGCAACTAATGAAAAACTGTTTTTT.

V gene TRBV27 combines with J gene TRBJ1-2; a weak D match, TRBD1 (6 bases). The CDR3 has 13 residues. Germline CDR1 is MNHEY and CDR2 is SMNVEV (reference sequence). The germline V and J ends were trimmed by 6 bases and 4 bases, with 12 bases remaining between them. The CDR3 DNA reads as TGTGCCAGCAGCCAACAGGGCACCTATGGCTACACCTTC. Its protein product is CASSQQGTYGYTF.

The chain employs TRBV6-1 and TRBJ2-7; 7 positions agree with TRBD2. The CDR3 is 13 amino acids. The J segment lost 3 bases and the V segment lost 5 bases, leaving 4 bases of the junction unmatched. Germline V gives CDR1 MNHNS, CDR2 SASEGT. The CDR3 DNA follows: TGTGCCAGCAGTAGTTGGGGGGGCTACGAGCAGTACTTC. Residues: CASSSWGGYEQYF.

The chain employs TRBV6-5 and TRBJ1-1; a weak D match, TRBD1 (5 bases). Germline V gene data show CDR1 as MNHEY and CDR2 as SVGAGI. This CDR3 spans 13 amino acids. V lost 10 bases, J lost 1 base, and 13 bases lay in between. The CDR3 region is CATRRDPNTEAFF. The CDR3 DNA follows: TGTGCCACACGACGGGACCCGAACACTGAAGCTTTCTTT.